This T cell receptor (beta chain) is from a study of T cells in Graves' hyperthyroidism and ophthalmopathy (dated by TCRdb to between 2018 and 2021). In the study overall: Peripheral blood samples were taken at initial diagnosis, before any treatment was given. TCR V-J signatures able to tell the groups apart were searched for in a discovery cohort of 95 or so patients, of whom more than 40 had Graves' ophthalmopathy and around 58 had stable Graves' hyperthyroidism. Whether ophthalmopathy could be predicted prospectively was tested in an independent validation cohort made up of about 20 hyperthyroidism patients plus 17 patients who later progressed to ophthalmopathy. For training and testing, the 80 to 100 patients in the discovery cohort were randomly divided in a 7:3 ratio. The study also compared thyroid tissue and blood T-cell repertoires from five or six Graves' hyperthyroidism patients. After blood sampling, hyperthyroidism patients were treated with methimazole at a starting dose of 30 mg daily, and ophthalmopathy patients were treated with high-dose intravenous methylprednisolone. TCR Vbeta CDR3 sequencing of some 140 peripheral blood samples (roughly 43 ophthalmopathy, 75 or so hyperthyroidism and about 17 progressor patients) is reported in the paper.

Regarding this clonotype: Its recognized antigen is unknown. The record has no base qualities; no much larger clone is one base away.

The TCR beta CDR3 regions were amplified from the RNA transcripts. For the first round of RT-PCR on the TCR CDR3, the HTBI primer set was used together with the Qiagen OneStep RT-PCR kit. The libraries were constructed in a second round of multiplex PCR and then size-selected and purified. The libraries were sequenced on an Illumina HiSeq2000 using paired-end 100 bp reads. The study's processing was this. Raw data were processed with SOAPnuke, discarding reads with adapters, uncalled bases, mean Phred below 15, or no exact constant-primer or identifier match. High-quality paired reads were merged with COPE v1.2.5, and unique nucleotide sequences were defined as clonotypes. Clonotypes were aligned to IMGT TRBV, TRBD and TRBJ reference segments using MiTCR v1.1. The analysis included only V-J combinations with a frequency above 0.0001, which together covered roughly 99% of the repertoires. The TCS score was defined as F50 (clonal expansion) divided by E x V (chaos), with BLOSUM62-based TCRdist calculated between CDR3 peptides within each V-J. Welch's t-statistics and random forest reduced 450 to 600 V-J features to under 15, which were used in a naive Bayes classifier (R e1071). TCRdb ran its own pipeline on the public reads, namely fastp trimming at Q25 and MiXCR clone calling, and kept in-frame beta chains. Identical CDR3 proteins give one entry, which carries the most common genes and DNA. None of the V and J calls come from the authors' own analysis; TCRdb made them. In this sample the table shows 400,000 to 550,000 distinct CDR3 sequences, 24% of which occur a single time. The ten largest clones capture approximately 10% of the sample.

The germline V gene supplies CDR1 SGHRS and CDR2 YFSETQ. Taken from cysteine to phenylalanine, the CDR3 has 16 residues. Left in the record is the CDR3 DNA by itself, 48 bases read in frame from the first base. After removal of 0 bases from V and 1 base from J, the junction retains 7 bases not matched to a gene. Moderately to severely active disease, a Clinical Activity Score of at least 3, a NOSPECS grade of at least 4, and a duration under 3 months were present in ophthalmopathy patients. Patients with uncontrolled infections, other autoimmune diseases, pregnancy or lactation were excluded. Diagnoses relied on clinical symptoms, serum thyroxine and TRAb, thyroid ultrasound and orbital computed tomography. Ficoll-Paque density gradient centrifugation was used to isolate PBMCs from 10 ml of fresh peripheral blood. Trizol reagent was used to extract total RNA, and RNA quality was then checked on an Agilent 2100 Bioanalyzer.

General conclusions and limits of the study: Sample size was not statistically predetermined, and blinding of investigators to group allocation was not performed. In validation, the model predicted progression to ophthalmopathy a median of approximately 6.6 months before onset, with about 70% sensitivity and around 76% specificity. Ophthalmopathy was separated from stable hyperthyroidism by a 13 V-J signature model, with 85% to 90% sensitivity and about 81% specificity obtained in cross-validation and 80%/75% obtained in testing. Most expanded thyroid clonotypes (frequency above 0.001) were also detected in blood, a finding suggesting that blood repertoires may reflect thyroid immune responses.

Sequencing was performed on blood. The receptor was isolated from a woman younger than 45 with Graves' ophthalmopathy. The sequence is built from TRBV5-1 and TRBJ2-7; 7 of the junction bases match TRBD2. The base sequence is TGCGCCAGCAGCTTGGGGGACTACGACCGGTCCTACGAGCAGTACTTC. It encodes CASSLGDYDRSYEQYF.